This TCR beta chain was documented in a study of OX40 agonist ivuxolimab in advanced cancers. Across the whole study: Patients enrolled in dose escalation were diagnosed with hepatocellular carcinoma, melanoma, renal cell or head and neck cancer. The mean age was around 56 years, ranging from about 20 to 79, with 82.7% of participants male. Study-wide findings and caveats: There were, on average, more expanded clones in CD8+ T cells than in CD4+.

The V gene's germline CDR1 is SQVTM and CDR2 ANQGSEA. Between the trimmed V and J ends, which lost 6 bases and 2 bases, there was a span of 10 bases. The CDR3 runs to 13 residues. Researchers took blood at baseline, on cycle 4 day 1, and on cycle 7 day 1. For this clone: Its antigen is not identified.

Libraries were prepared by immunoSEQ multiplex PCR; TCRdb keeps only in-frame clonotypes and omits some of them. The sample consists of 99,000 or so clones, roughly 80% of them appearing once. The sample was CD4+ or CD8+ T cells sorted from blood, taken in a trial of the OX40 agonist ivuxolimab. This clonotype originated in an adult with an advanced solid tumor such as melanoma, head and neck, liver or kidney cancer. The chain couples TRBV29-1 to TRBJ2-2, with D possibly being TRBD2 (5 bases). The CDR3 coding sequence is TGCAGCGTGTCGGGGTTAAACACCGGGGAGCTGTTTTTT. This translates into CSVSGLNTGELFF.